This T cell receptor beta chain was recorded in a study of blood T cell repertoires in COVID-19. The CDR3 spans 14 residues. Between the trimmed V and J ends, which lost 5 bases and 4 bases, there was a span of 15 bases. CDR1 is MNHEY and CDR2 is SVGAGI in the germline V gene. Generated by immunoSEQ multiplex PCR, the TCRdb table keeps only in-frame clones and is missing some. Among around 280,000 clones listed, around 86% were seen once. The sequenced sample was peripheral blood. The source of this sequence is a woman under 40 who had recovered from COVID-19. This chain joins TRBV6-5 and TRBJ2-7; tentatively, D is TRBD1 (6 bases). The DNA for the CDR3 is TGTGCCAGCAGTCCGGACAGTTCGCGGTACGAGCAGTACTTC. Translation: CASSPDSSRYEQYF.